A few counts support the clone carrying this T cell receptor beta chain. Its specificity is unknown. TCRdb re-called the 5' RACE reads through MiXCR, storing one row per CDR3 protein. This sample has about 360,000 distinct CDR3 sequences, with roughly 14% found just once. Germline assignment: CDR1 SGHTA and CDR2 FQGNSA. The CDR3 is 13 amino acids. The V gene lost 2 bases and the J gene lost 6 bases, with 8 bases spanning the gap. This record belongs to a study of CD8 T cells in ankylosing spondylitis. Overall study findings and caveats: The authors reported significant enrichment of disease-linked clones in matched ankylosing spondylitis synovial fluid.

This clonotype was obtained from a male donor with ankylosing spondylitis or in good health (not recorded which). The genes are TRBV7-2 and TRBJ2-1; D ambiguous. The specimen sequenced was blood, either unsorted or a sorted T cell fraction (not recorded which). The CDR3 nucleotides are TGTGCCAGCAGCTTACCGAGAGGCAATGAGCAGTTCTTC. This sequence encodes CASSLPRGNEQFF.